This T cell receptor beta chain was documented in a study of cytomegalovirus exposure and HLA in healthy donors. Looked up from germline, CDR1 is ENHRY and CDR2 is SYGVKD. The CDR3 consists of 15 residues. The ends lost 6 bases at V and 0 bases at J; junction bases unmatched: 7. The primer mix had 60 Vbeta and 13 Jbeta primers. This table comes from immunoSEQ multiplex PCR, and its TCRdb copy is limited to in-frame clones, with some not included. The table lists approximately 120,000 clones. The sequencing input was PBMCs. This clonotype originated in a woman aged 60-75 years in good health and CMV-seronegative. The V gene is TRBV10-3, the J gene TRBJ2-5; 7 bases map to TRBD1. Here the CDR3 reads CAIRGTVKNQETQYF. In DNA form, the CDR3 reads TGTGCCATCAGAGGGACAGTAAAAAACCAAGAGACCCAGTACTTC.